A selection of T cell receptor beta chains follows, all from one sample in a study of blood T cell repertoires in COVID-19. Clones were read by immunoSEQ multiplex PCR, and TCRdb kept only the in-frame ones, dropping some. Among roughly 70,000 clones listed, approximately 92% were seen once. The sequenced sample consisted of peripheral blood. The origin of the receptors is a man aged 80 or over with acute or convalescent COVID-19. Each CDR3 is given with its conserved first and last residue. The D gene is left open where the match is weak. Part of the rows lack a size; the others show once, few, many or a class for expanded clones.

d_gene: -
j_gene: TRBJ1-3
v_gene: TRBV12-3/TRBV12-4
abundance: -
CDR3nt: TGTGCCAGCACCCCTCCGGCTGGAAACACCATATATTTT
CDR3aa: CASTPPAGNTIYF

d_gene: -
j_gene: TRBJ1-2
v_gene: TRBV6-4
abundance: -
CDR3nt: TGTGCCAGTCCGGATGAGGGATATGGCTACACCTTC
CDR3aa: CASPDEGYGYTF

d_gene: -
j_gene: TRBJ1-5
v_gene: TRBV7-8
abundance: -
CDR3nt: TGTGCCAGCAGTCAACAGGGCCAGCCCCAGCATTTT
CDR3aa: CASSQQGQPQHF

d_gene: -
j_gene: TRBJ1-6
v_gene: TRBV9
abundance: -
CDR3nt: TGTGCCAGCAGCGTAAGACAGACTTATAATTCACCCCTCCACTTT
CDR3aa: CASSVRQTYNSPLHF

d_gene: TRBD1
j_gene: TRBJ2-7
v_gene: TRBV5-6
abundance: -
CDR3nt: TGTGCCAGCAGCTTCACCGGGACAGGGTCCTACGAGCAGTACTTC
CDR3aa: CASSFTGTGSYEQYF

d_gene: -
j_gene: TRBJ2-5
v_gene: TRBV5-1
abundance: -
CDR3nt: TGCGCCAGCAGGGTAGGGGGAGCAGAGACCCAGTACTTC
CDR3aa: CASRVGGAETQYF

d_gene: -
j_gene: TRBJ2-1
v_gene: TRBV6-1
abundance: once
CDR3nt: TGTGCCAGCAGTGAAGCTTGGACTTCCTCCTACAATGAGCAGTTCTTC
CDR3aa: CASSEAWTSSYNEQFF

d_gene: -
j_gene: TRBJ1-2
v_gene: TRBV7-2
abundance: -
CDR3nt: TGTGCCAGCAGCTTAGGCCGGGGAAGTGGCTACACCTTC
CDR3aa: CASSLGRGSGYTF

d_gene: TRBD2
j_gene: TRBJ2-5
v_gene: TRBV4-2
abundance: -
CDR3nt: TGTGCCAGCAGCCAAGAGGGGACTAGCGGGGGGATCCAAGAGACCCAGTACTTC
CDR3aa: CASSQEGTSGGIQETQYF

d_gene: -
j_gene: TRBJ1-1
v_gene: TRBV29-1
abundance: many
CDR3nt: TGCAGCGTTGACTCCGGCAGGGCCATGAACACTGAAGCTTTCTTT
CDR3aa: CSVDSGRAMNTEAFF

d_gene: -
j_gene: TRBJ1-4
v_gene: TRBV15
abundance: -
CDR3nt: TGTGCCACCAGCAGAGGAGGAGCTAATGAAAAACTGTTTTTT
CDR3aa: CATSRGGANEKLFF

d_gene: TRBD2
j_gene: TRBJ2-3
v_gene: TRBV5-1
abundance: -
CDR3nt: TGCGCCAGCAAGTCGGGACTAGCCACGGATACGCAGTATTTT
CDR3aa: CASKSGLATDTQYF

d_gene: -
j_gene: TRBJ1-5
v_gene: TRBV5-8
abundance: few
CDR3nt: TGTGCCAGCAGCTTGCGTAGAGCGGGTCAGCCCCAGCATTTT
CDR3aa: CASSLRRAGQPQHF

d_gene: -
j_gene: TRBJ2-5
v_gene: TRBV5-4
abundance: -
CDR3nt: TGTGCCAGCAGCTCCCGGGACTACCAAGAGACCCAGTACTTC
CDR3aa: CASSSRDYQETQYF

d_gene: TRBD1
j_gene: TRBJ2-2
v_gene: TRBV24-1
abundance: -
CDR3nt: TGTGCCACCATTGGGACAGGGGGGACCGGGGAGCTGTTTTTT
CDR3aa: CATIGTGGTGELFF

d_gene: -
j_gene: TRBJ2-4
v_gene: TRBV27
abundance: -
CDR3nt: TGTGCCAGCAGTTTCAACGGAGCCAAAAACATTCAGTACTTC
CDR3aa: CASSFNGAKNIQYF

d_gene: -
j_gene: TRBJ2-5
v_gene: TRBV30
abundance: -
CDR3nt: TGTGCCTGGAGTGACCCCCGGCTATGGGCCCAAGAGACCCAGTACTTC
CDR3aa: CAWSDPRLWAQETQYF